This T cell receptor beta chain was sequenced for a study of shared clonotypes between healthy human individuals (dated by TCRdb to the early 2020s). The study in broad terms: A couple of women and a few men aged 18 to 49 years were included in the cohort. For each donor, three plates each were used for CD4 naive and CD4 memory, two plates were used for CD8 naive, and one plate was used for CD8 memory. To increase sequencing depth and limit assay-specific biases, different laboratories used diverse techniques to prepare libraries and sequence TCR repertoires. Blood TCR repertoires of about 5 healthy adults were deeply sequenced to estimate repertoire size and the extent of clonotype sharing between individuals. Leukapheresis yielded between about 0.8 and 9.5 billion PBMCs per donor.

As to this clone: Its binding antigen is unknown. No much larger clone exists at a distance of one base, and base qualities are not known.

TCR CDR3 regions were amplified from genomic DNA by multiplex PCR using the deep immunoSEQ assay. Extracted genomic DNA from each cell subset was distributed evenly across all wells of several immunoSEQ 96-well plates, and each plate was treated as a replicate. For sorted subsets, about 210 ng of genomic DNA, equivalent to around 31,000 T cell genomes, went into each replicate PCR. Purified libraries were measured with a Qubit 3.0 fluorometer, size-checked on a Bioanalyzer 2100, and measured again with the KAPA Library Quantification kit. A separate single-read 150-cycle Illumina NextSeq 550 flow cell was used to sequence each immunoSEQ 96-well plate. The authors' pipeline ran thus. Because only junctional sequences without quality scores were contained in the immunoSEQ output, filtering matching that applied to full-length reads could not be performed. Sequences were annotated with PyIR, a Python wrapper for IgBLAST v1.9, and V/J genes and CDR3 were assigned using IMGT germline references. Reads were filtered out if the reads had weak V/J assignments (E-value above 1e-6), no CDR3, stop codons, out-of-frame junctions, or ambiguous translated residues. V3J clonotypes were defined by identical inferred V gene, J gene, and CDR3 amino acid sequence. Percentage overlap between repertoires was computed as shared unique clonotypes divided by the size of the smaller repertoire. Richness of each repertoire was evaluated using RTK rarefaction, the Chao1 estimator, and Recon v2.1 estimates of unobserved clonotypes. Generation probabilities were computed with OLGA for all TCRbeta clonotypes obtained by the gDNA method from a handful of donors. The table was pulled from immuneACCESS by TCRdb, which kept in-frame rearrangements only. Such tables lose some clones; where checked, under half of the loss comes from unresolved V genes, and the rest has no known cause. V and J calls and clone size are copied from that table; D and trimming were computed from the DNA. The sample contains about 79,000 clones, 50% to 70% of them found a single time. Together, the top ten hold 51% of the sample.

Donors were healthy HIV-negative adults with no recently reported acute infections or vaccinations. Only Caucasian adults living in Nashville, Tennessee, USA were represented among the donors. CD8 memory samples combined magnetically selected CD45RO+ cells with CCR7-negative CD45RA+ effector memory (TemRA) cells. Blood was obtained by leukapheresis, after which PBMCs were separated by Ficoll-Histopaque density gradient centrifugation and cryopreserved in liquid nitrogen vapor phase. Analytical flow cytometry was used to check the purity and quantity of every magnetically sorted T cell population. Each sorted fraction had its genomic DNA isolated and then quantified by UV absorbance on a Nanodrop 2000c. V loses 5 bases of germline sequence and J loses 4 bases, and the interval between the two ends is 8 bases. The CDR3 runs 13 amino acids, cysteine and phenylalanine included. Only the CDR3 part of the read is kept: 39 bases, read in frame from the first base. The germline V gene (reference sequence) provides CDR1 PRHDT and CDR2 FYEKMQ.

Findings and caveats that apply to the study as a whole: Incomplete sequencing was indicated by rarefaction of sorted-subset datasets, despite the large sequencing depth. Sampling was restricted to blood, and TCR repertoires in tissues likely differ from the TCR repertoires found in blood. Pairwise subsampling led to the expectation that sequencing depth would affect the degree of clonotype sharing among donors. Sharing across a few donors was observed for around 4.8% of naive CD4, over 3% of naive CD8, over 2% of memory CD4, and around 0.42% of memory CD8 clonotypes. Naive subsets generally had larger estimated clonotype richness than memory subsets did. Compared with non-shared clonotypes, clonotypes shared by all four sorted-subset donors had higher generation probabilities. Because the study included a small number of donors, the genetic and exposure-history diversity represented was limited.

Here the chain combines TRBV13 and TRBJ2-2; the D gene remains uncertain. The sample was memory CD8+ T cells sorted from blood. The cell subset or site tag for this specimen amounts to: CD45RO+ cells pooled with CCR7-negative TemRA cells. The TCR comes from a man aged 25-40 years in good health. DNA sequence: TGTGCCAGCAGCCCCCTCCCCACCGGGGAGCTGTTTTTT. Its coded protein is CASSPLPTGELFF. The variable domain in full, with residues beyond the CDR3 obtained from the reference TRBV13 and TRBJ2-2 genes, is AAGVIQSPRHLIKEKRETATLKCYPIPRHDTVYWYQQGPGQDPQFLISFYEKMQSDKGSIPDRFSAQQFSDYHSELNMSSLELGDSALYFCASSPLPTGELFFGEGSRLTVL.